A selection of T cell receptor beta chains follows, all from one sample in a study of blood T cells in healthy people across ages. Via MiXCR, TCRdb re-called the 5' RACE reads, giving one row per CDR3 protein. The table lists approximately 790,000 distinct CDR3 sequences, roughly 60% of them singletons. What was sequenced was blood. These receptors were obtained from a man aged 30 to 45 in good health. The CDR3 runs from the conserved cysteine through the conserved F or W. The D gene is left open where the match is weak. Rows may omit the clone size; those that give it use once, few, many or a size class.

.	TRBV3-1	TRBJ1-2	.	TGTGCCAGCAGCCAAGTTCATACAAGGAGAGCTAACTATGGCTACACCTTC	CASSQVHTRRANYGYTF
TRBD2	TRBV7-6	TRBJ2-7	.	TGTGCCAGCAGCTTGCGCCCGAGACTAGCTGCGGACGAGCAGTACTTC	CASSLRPRLAADEQYF
TRBD2	TRBV7-2	TRBJ2-1	.	TGTGCCAGCAGCAAAGCGGGACTAGCGGGCGATGAGCAGTTCTTC	CASSKAGLAGDEQFF
.	TRBV15	TRBJ2-7	.	TGTGCCACCAGCGAAATCCCTATACAGGTGAACTCCTACGAGCAGTACTTC	CATSEIPIQVNSYEQYF
TRBD2	TRBV20-1	TRBJ2-5	.	TGCAGTGCTAGCCCCAGAGGGCGGGGGGTTTCTTCAGGGGAGACCCAGTACTTC	CSASPRGRGVSSGETQYF
.	TRBV10-2	TRBJ2-3	.	TGCGCCAGTAGTAGTGGCGGACCACTCACAGATACGCAGTATTTT	CASSSGGPLTDTQYF
.	TRBV5-1	TRBJ1-6	.	TGCGCCAGCAGCTTGGAAGGAGGCAACGATTCACCCCTCCACTTT	CASSLEGGNDSPLHF
.	TRBV4-3	TRBJ1-1	few	TGCGCCAGCAGCCAGGACTACATGAACACTGAAGCTTTCTTT	CASSQDYMNTEAFF
.	TRBV25-1	TRBJ2-5	few	TGTGCCAGCAGGTCGGGTGCTACAGGGGGGGGAGAGACCCAGTACTTC	CASRSGATGGGETQYF
.	TRBV7-3	TRBJ2-1	few	TGTGCCAGCAGCCCCGTGGGGCTCCCCACGGGGAACAATGAGCAGTTCTTC	CASSPVGLPTGNNEQFF
.	TRBV11-1	TRBJ2-3	.	TGTGCCAGCAGCTTAGGGGGGGCTCGCCTTGATACGCAGTATTTT	CASSLGGARLDTQYF
.	TRBV29-1	TRBJ2-1	.	TGCAGCGGGAACAGGGAAGGTGAGCAGTTCTTC	CSGNREGEQFF
.	TRBV5-1	TRBJ1-5	.	TGCGCCAGCAGCTTGGCGTCGGGCGGAGAGCCCCAGCATTTT	CASSLASGGEPQHF
TRBD1	TRBV15	TRBJ2-5	.	TGTGCCACCAGCAGAGATGAACAGGGGATGTACTTC	CATSRDEQGMYF
TRBD2	TRBV20-1	TRBJ2-5	few	TGCAGTGCTCCTAGCGGGGTAGAGACCCAGTACTTC	CSAPSGVETQYF
.	TRBV2	TRBJ2-7	.	TGTGCCAGCAGTGAAGGGAAGGCAGAACTCCTTCCCTACGAGCAGTACTTC	CASSEGKAELLPYEQYF
.	TRBV20-1	TRBJ2-1	.	TGCAGTGCTGTATCCGACGGGATCGGGGGCAATGAGCAGTTCTTC	CSAVSDGIGGNEQFF
TRBD1	TRBV20-1	TRBJ1-6	.	TGCAGTGCTTGGGACAGAAATAATTCACCCCTCCACTTT	CSAWDRNNSPLHF
.	TRBV4-3	TRBJ2-1	.	TGCGCCAGCAGCCAAGAAGGGGCGGGGTCCTACAATGAGCAGTTCTTC	CASSQEGAGSYNEQFF
TRBD2	TRBV6-2/TRBV6-3	TRBJ2-1	.	TGTGCCAGCAGTCCTATTGCTAGCGGGGACGTCCATGAGCAGTTCTTC	CASSPIASGDVHEQFF
.	TRBV11-2	TRBJ2-4	many	TGTGCCAGCAGCTCATACATAAACCTAGCCAAAAACATTCAGTACTTC	CASSSYINLAKNIQYF
.	TRBV4-1	TRBJ1-5	once	TGCGCCAGCAGCCAAGTCCGGGGGAGCAATCAGCCCCAGCATTTT	CASSQVRGSNQPQHF
TRBD1	TRBV7-3	TRBJ2-7	.	TGTGCCAGCAGCCAGGACAGGGGACCCTCCTACGAGCAGTACTTC	CASSQDRGPSYEQYF
TRBD1	TRBV5-1	TRBJ1-4	.	TGCGCCAGCAGCTTCATTGCCCAGGGGACAGGAGAAAAACTGTTTTTT	CASSFIAQGTGEKLFF
.	TRBV2	TRBJ1-5	many	TGTGCCAGCAGTGGAGATAGCAATCAGCCCCAGCATTTT	CASSGDSNQPQHF
.	TRBV20-1	TRBJ2-7	.	TGCAGTGCTAGAGCGGGCTGGTACGAGCAGTACTTC	CSARAGWYEQYF
TRBD1	TRBV7-6	TRBJ1-6	.	TGTGCCAGCAGCCTGCGACAGGGGGAAAATTCACCCCTCCACTTT	CASSLRQGENSPLHF
.	TRBV7-6	TRBJ1-6	many	TGTGCCAGCAGCTTACGTAATTCACCCCTCCACTTT	CASSLRNSPLHF
TRBD2	TRBV7-9	TRBJ2-7	.	TGTGCCAGCAGCTCGGGGGCGACTAGCGCGGACGAGCAGTACTTC	CASSSGATSADEQYF
.	TRBV7-2	TRBJ2-1	.	TGTGCCAGCAGCTTAACATGGGGCCCCTACAATGAGCAGTTCTTC	CASSLTWGPYNEQFF
.	TRBV14	TRBJ2-1	.	TGTGCCAGCAGCCAAGAATGGCCCCCTGAAAGCTCCTACAATGAGCAGTTCTTC	CASSQEWPPESSYNEQFF
.	TRBV15	TRBJ2-1	few	TGTGCCACCAGCAGTTTAGGGGGGGAGGATGAGCAGTTCTTC	CATSSLGGEDEQFF
.	TRBV2	TRBJ2-1	.	TGTGCCAGCAGTGTCGCCTACAATGAGCAGTTCTTC	CASSVAYNEQFF